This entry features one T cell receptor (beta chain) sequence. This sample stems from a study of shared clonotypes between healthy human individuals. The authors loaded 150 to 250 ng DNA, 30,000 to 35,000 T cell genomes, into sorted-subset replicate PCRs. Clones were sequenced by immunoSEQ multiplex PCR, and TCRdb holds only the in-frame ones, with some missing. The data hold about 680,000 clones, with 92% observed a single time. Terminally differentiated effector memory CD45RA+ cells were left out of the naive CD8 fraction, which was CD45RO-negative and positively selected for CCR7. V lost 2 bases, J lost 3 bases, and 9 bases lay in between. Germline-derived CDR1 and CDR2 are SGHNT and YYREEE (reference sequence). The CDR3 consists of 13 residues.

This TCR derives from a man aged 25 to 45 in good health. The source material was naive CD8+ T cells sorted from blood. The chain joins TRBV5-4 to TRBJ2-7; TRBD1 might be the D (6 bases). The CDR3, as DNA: TGTGCCAGCAGCTTTGGACAGAGCTACGAGCAGTACTTC. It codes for CASSFGQSYEQYF.